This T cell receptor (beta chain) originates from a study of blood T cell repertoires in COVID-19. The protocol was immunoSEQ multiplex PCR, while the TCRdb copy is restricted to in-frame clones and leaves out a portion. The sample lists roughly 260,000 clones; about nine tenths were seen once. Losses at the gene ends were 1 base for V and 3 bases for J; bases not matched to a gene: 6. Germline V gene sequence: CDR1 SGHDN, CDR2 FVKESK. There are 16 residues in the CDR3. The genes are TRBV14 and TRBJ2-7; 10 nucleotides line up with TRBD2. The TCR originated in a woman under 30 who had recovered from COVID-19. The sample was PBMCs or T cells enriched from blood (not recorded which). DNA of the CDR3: TGTGCCAGCAGCCAAGTCCTAGCGGGAGAAAGCTACGAGCAGTACTTC. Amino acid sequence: CASSQVLAGESYEQYF.